This T cell receptor beta chain was sequenced for a study of vaccination and CD4 T cells after COVID-19 (dated 2022 in TCRdb). About the investigation overall: Every convalescent patient had a positive nasal swab PCR test for SARS-CoV-2, with mild disease in about nine patients and severe disease in one. The convalescent cohort comprised six males and four females, including two Hispanic individuals, seven Caucasians, two Asians and one multiracial person. Participants received two doses of either the Pfizer-BioNTech BNT162b2 vaccine (n=8) or the Moderna mRNA-1273 vaccine (n=2). Post-COVID blood samples were collected from convalescent patients a median of about 92 days after diagnosis, with a range of roughly 30 to 161 days. Post-vaccine blood samples were collected a median of approximately 72 days after the second vaccine dose, ranging from about 12 to 250 days. Culture stimuli were overlapping spike peptide pools from SARS-CoV-2 and from the common cold coronaviruses HCoV-NL63, HCoV-OC43 and HCoV-229E. Control cultures received a CEFX viral epitope pool as the positive control, an HIV-1 Nef peptide pool as the negative control, or no peptide. The spike-specific CD4+ TCR repertoire was compared before and after mRNA vaccination in fewer than eleven COVID-19 convalescent patients and several infection-naive healthy vaccine recipients. What the research found in general, with its limitations: Relatively few convalescent patients were included in the study, and early timepoints after natural infection were not analyzed. Among the post-vaccine SARS-CoV-2-reactive clones in convalescent patients, a median approximately 90% showed up only after vaccination, which suggests vaccine-specific priming. The median count of SARS-CoV-2-reactive clonotypes went up from approximately 20 after infection to about 40 after vaccination, although the change was not significant. Of the vaccine-specific clones found in convalescent patients, nearly all (304 of 307) were mono-reactive for SARS-CoV-2 spike instead of being cross-reactive with common cold coronaviruses.

The library was made by PCR. DNA from cultured CD4+ T cells was subjected to TCR sequencing with the Oncomine TCR Beta short-read assay at the Johns Hopkins FTIC core. The QIAamp micro DNA kit was used to extract genomic DNA from the cultured CD4+ T cells. The Oncomine TCR Beta libraries from cultured CD4+ T cells were pooled using unique dual indexes and then sequenced on an Illumina iSeq 100. Under the source paper's analysis protocol: Non-productive sequences were removed, and CDR3s that did not start with C, did not end with F or W, or were shorter than 7 amino acids were discarded. The MANAFEST web application was used to identify antigen-specific clonotypes by comparing peptide-stimulated wells against reference wells and other culture wells. Positive clones required FDR below 0.05, an odds ratio above 5, and productive frequency above 0.1% in at least two of three replicate wells. A clonotype counted as cross-reactive if it showed significant expansion both in the SARS-CoV-2 spike wells and in at least one common cold coronavirus spike condition. Similarity between CDR3 sequences was evaluated in R version 3.6.1 using Levenshtein distances (stringdist) and unrooted phylogenetic trees (ape). TCRdb trimmed the raw reads at Q25, called clones with MiXCR and kept productive beta chains. Each CDR3 protein appears once, grouped with its most common genes and DNA. The V and J calls shown here were made by TCRdb, not taken from the authors' results. Across this sample there are under 15,000 distinct CDR3 sequences, with roughly 55% seen only once. The biggest ten clones account for approximately 24% of the sample.

Reading from cysteine to phenylalanine, the CDR3 counts 15 amino acids. The kept DNA is CDR3 alone, 45 bases in frame from the first base. Trimming removed 3 bases from V and 0 bases from J, leaving 14 bases between the germline ends. According to the germline V gene (reference sequence), CDR1 reads DFQATT and CDR2 reads SNEGSKA. What the treatment or condition label conveys for this sample: roughly 10-day PBMC culture with coronavirus spike peptide pools or control peptides (ViraFEST assay). The ViraFEST assay was used in the study, in which antigen-specific T cells were expanded with peptide pools and expanded clonotypes were subsequently identified by TCR sequencing. The convalescent patients' positive SARS-CoV-2 PCR tests were from March to December 2020, which was before the Alpha, Beta and Delta variants emerged in the United States. Over 1.5 million PBMCs per well were cultured in IMDM with roughly 5% human AB serum and approximately 10 IU/ml IL-2, plus 10 ug/ml peptide pools. Half of the culture medium was replaced with fresh IL-2-containing medium on days 3 and 7. After roughly nine days of culture, CD4+ T cells were isolated by negative selection using the EasySep CD4+ T cell isolation kit. Ficoll-Paque Plus gradient centrifugation was used to isolate PBMCs from whole blood, and the isolated PBMCs were then either used fresh or cryopreserved at -140C. In general, triplicate wells were set up for every culture condition.

As concerns this clonotype: Its antigen target is currently unknown. Base-call qualities are not available, and no considerably larger clone is one nucleotide away.

Sequenced: CD4+ T cells from blood, cultured in vitro. The receptor comes from a human donor who had recovered from COVID-19. The chain is made from TRBV20-1 and TRBJ1-1; no D segment can be confidently identified. The CDR3 protein: CSASSRSRLNTEAFF. The sequenced DNA is TGCAGTGCTAGCTCTCGCTCACGTTTGAACACTGAAGCTTTCTTT.